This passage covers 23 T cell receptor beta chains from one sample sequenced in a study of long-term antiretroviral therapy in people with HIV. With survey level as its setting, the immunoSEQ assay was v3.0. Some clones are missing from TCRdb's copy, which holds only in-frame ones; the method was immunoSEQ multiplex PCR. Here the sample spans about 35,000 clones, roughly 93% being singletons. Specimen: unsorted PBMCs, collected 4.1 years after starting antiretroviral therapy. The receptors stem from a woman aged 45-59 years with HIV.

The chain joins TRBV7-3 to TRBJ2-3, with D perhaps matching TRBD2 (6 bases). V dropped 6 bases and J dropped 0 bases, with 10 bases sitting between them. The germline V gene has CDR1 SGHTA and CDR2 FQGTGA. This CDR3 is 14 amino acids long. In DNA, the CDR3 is TGTGCCAGCAGTCTTGCGGGGAGCACAGATACGCAGTATTTT. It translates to CASSLAGSTDTQYF.

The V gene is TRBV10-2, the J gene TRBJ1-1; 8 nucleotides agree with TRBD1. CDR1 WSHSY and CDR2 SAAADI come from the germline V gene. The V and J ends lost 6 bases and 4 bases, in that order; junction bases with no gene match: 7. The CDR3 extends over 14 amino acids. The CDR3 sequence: CASREQGGSTEAFF. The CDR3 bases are TGCGCCAGCAGGGAACAGGGGGGGAGCACTGAAGCTTTCTTT.

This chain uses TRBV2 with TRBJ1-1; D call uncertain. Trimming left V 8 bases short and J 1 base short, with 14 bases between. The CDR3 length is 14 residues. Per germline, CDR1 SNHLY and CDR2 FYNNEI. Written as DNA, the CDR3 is TGTGCCAGCGGTATCCGGGCTTCGAACACTGAAGCTTTCTTT. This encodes CASGIRASNTEAFF.

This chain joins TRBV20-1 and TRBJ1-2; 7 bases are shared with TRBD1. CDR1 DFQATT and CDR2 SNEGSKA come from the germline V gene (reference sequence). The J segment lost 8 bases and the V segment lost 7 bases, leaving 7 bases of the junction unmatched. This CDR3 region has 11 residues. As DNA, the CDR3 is TGCAGTGGCGGGACAGAGCGGGGCTACACCTTC. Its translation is CSGGTERGYTF.

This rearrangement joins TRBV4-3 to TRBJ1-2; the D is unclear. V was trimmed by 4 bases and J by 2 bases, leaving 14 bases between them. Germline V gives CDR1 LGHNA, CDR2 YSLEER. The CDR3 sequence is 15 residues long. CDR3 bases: TGCGCCAGCAGCCGAAGCCCAGCGGGAAACTATGGCTACACCTTC. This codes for CASSRSPAGNYGYTF.

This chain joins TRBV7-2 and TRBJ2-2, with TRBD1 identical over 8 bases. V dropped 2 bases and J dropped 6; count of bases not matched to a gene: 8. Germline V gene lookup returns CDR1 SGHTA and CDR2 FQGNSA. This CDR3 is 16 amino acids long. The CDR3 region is CASSLSAGGVSGELFF. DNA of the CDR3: TGTGCCAGCAGCTTATCGGCAGGGGGCGTATCCGGGGAGCTGTTTTTT. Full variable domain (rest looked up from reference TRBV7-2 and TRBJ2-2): GAGVSQSPSNKVTEKGKDVELRCDPISGHTALYWYRQSLGQGLEFLIYFQGNSAPDKSGLPSDRFSAERTGGSVSTLTIQRTQQEDSAVYLCASSLSAGGVSGELFFGEGSRLTVL.

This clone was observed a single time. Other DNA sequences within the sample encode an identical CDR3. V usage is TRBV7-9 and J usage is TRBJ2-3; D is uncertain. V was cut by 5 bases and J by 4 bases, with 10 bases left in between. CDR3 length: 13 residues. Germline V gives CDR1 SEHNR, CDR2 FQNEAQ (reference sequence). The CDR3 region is CASSPRGPDTQYF. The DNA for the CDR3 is TGTGCCAGCAGCCCACGTGGCCCAGATACGCAGTATTTT.

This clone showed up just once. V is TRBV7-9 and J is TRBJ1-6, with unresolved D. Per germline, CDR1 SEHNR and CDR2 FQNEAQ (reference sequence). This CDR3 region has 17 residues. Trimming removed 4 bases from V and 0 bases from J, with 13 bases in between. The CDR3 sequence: CASSSLGGSSYNSPLHF. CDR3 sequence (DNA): TGTGCCAGCAGCTCCCTAGGAGGCAGCTCCTATAATTCACCCCTCCACTTT.

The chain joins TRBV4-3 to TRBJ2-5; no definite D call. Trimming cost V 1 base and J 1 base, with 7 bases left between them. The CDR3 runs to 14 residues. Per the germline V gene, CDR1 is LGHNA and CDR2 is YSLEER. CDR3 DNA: TGCGCCAGCAGCCAAGGGACCCCCCAAGAGACCCAGTACTTC. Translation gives CASSQGTPQETQYF.

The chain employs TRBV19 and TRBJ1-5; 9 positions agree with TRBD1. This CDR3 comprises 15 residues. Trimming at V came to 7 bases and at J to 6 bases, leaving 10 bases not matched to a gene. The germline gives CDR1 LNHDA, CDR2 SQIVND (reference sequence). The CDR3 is CASNLDRGLGQPQHF. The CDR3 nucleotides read TGTGCCAGTAACCTGGACAGGGGATTAGGTCAGCCCCAGCATTTT.

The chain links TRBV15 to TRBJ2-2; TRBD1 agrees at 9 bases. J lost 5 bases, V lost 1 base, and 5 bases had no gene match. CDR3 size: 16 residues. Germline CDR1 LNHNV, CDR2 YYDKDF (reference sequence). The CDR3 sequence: CATSRASGTGTGELFF. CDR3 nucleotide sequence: TGTGCCACCAGCAGAGCATCCGGGACAGGGACCGGGGAGCTGTTTTTT.

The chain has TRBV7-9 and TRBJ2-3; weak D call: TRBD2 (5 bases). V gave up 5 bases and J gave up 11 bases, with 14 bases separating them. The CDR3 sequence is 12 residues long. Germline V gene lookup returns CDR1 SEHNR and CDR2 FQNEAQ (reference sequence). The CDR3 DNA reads TGTGCCAGCAGCGAAGGCCCTCGGGAGCAGTATTTT. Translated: CASSEGPREQYF.

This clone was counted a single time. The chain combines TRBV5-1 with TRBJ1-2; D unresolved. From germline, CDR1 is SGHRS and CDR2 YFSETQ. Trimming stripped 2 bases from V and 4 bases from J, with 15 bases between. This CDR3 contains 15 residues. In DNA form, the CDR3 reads TGCGCCAGCAGCTTCCCTGGAAATAGCGTCTATGGCTACACCTTC. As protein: CASSFPGNSVYGYTF. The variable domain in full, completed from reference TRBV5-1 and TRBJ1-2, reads KAGVTQTPRYLIKTRGQQVTLSCSPISGHRSVSWYQQTPGQGLQFLFEYFSETQRNKGNFPGRFSGRQFSNSRSEMNVSTLELGDSALYLCASSFPGNSVYGYTFGSGTRLTVV.

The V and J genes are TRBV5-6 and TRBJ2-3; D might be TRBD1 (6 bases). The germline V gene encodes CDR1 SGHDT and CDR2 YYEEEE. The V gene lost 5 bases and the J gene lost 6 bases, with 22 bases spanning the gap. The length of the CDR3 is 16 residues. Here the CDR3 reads CASSAPLRQAVDTQYF. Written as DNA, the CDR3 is TGTGCCAGCAGTGCCCCGCTACGACAGGCCGTGGATACGCAGTATTTT.

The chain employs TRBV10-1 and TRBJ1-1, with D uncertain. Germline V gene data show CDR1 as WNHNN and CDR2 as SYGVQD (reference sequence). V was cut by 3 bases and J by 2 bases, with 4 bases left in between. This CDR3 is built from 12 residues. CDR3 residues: CASSDPNTEAFF. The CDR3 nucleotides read TGCGCCAGCAGTGACCCCAACACTGAAGCTTTCTTT.

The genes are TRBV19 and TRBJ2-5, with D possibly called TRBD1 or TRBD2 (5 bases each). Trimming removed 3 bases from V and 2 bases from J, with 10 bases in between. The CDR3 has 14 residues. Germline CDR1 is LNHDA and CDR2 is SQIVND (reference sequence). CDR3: CASSIRDGQETQYF. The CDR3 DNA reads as TGTGCCAGTAGTATTCGGGACGGACAAGAGACCCAGTACTTC.

DNA of the CDR3: TGTGCCTGGAGTGTACGGGGGTTATCTGAAAAACTGTTTTTT. It encodes CAWSVRGLSEKLFF. The V and J genes are TRBV30 and TRBJ1-4; TRBD1 is a possible D gene (5 bases). Germline V gene data show CDR1 as GTSNPN and CDR2 as SVGIG (reference sequence). Trimming took 0 bases from V and 7 from J, leaving 12 bases between them. The CDR3 has 14 residues. Using reference TRBV30 and TRBJ1-4 for the parts outside the CDR3, the full variable domain is SQTIHQWPATLVQPVGSPLSLECTVEGTSNPNLYWYRQAAGRGLQLLFYSVGIGQISSEVPQNLSASRPQDRQFILSSKKLLLSDSGFYLCAWSVRGLSEKLFFGSGTQLSVL.

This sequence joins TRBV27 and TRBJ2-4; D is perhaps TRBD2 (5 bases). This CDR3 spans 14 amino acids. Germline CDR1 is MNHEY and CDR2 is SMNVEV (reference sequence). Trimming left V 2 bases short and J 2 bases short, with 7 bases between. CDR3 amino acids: CASSLGSPKNIQYF. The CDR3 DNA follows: TGTGCCAGCAGTTTAGGGAGCCCCAAAAACATTCAGTACTTC.

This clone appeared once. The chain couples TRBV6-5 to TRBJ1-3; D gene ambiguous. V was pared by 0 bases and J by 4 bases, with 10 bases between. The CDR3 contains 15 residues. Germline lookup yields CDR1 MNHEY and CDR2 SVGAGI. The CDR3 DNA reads TGTGCCAGCAGTTACTCCACCGGGTTCGGAAACACCATATATTTT. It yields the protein CASSYSTGFGNTIYF.

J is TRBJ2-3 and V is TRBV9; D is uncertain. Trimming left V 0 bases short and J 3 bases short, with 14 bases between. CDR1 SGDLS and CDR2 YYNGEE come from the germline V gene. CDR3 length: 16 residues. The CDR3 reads CASSVVHSLLTDTQYF. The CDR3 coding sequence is TGTGCCAGCAGCGTAGTGCACAGCCTTTTAACAGATACGCAGTATTTT. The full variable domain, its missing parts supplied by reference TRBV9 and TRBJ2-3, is DSGVTQTPKHLITATGQRVTLRCSPRSGDLSVYWYQQSLDQGLQFLIQYYNGEERAKGNILERFSAQQFPDLHSELNLSSLELGDSALYFCASSVVHSLLTDTQYFGPGTRLTVL.

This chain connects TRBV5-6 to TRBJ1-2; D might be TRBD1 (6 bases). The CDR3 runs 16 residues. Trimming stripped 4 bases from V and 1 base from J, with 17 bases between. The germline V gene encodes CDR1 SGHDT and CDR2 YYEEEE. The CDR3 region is CASSPVGGQGNYGYTF. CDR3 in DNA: TGTGCCAGCAGCCCCGTCGGGGGGCAGGGTAACTATGGCTACACCTTC.

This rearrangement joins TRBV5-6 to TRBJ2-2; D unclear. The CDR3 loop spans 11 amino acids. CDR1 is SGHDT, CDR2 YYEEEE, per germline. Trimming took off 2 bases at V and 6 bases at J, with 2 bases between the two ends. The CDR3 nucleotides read TGTGCCAGCAGCTTTTCCGGGGAGCTGTTTTTT. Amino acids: CASSFSGELFF.

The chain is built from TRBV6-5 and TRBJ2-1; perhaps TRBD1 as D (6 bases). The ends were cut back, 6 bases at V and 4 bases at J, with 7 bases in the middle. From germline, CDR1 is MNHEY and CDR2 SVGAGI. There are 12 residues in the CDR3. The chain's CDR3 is CASRGAYNEQFF. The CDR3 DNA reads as TGTGCCAGCAGGGGGGCTTACAATGAGCAGTTCTTC.